Listed below are T cell receptor beta chains from one sample, sequenced in a study of T cells in localized non-small cell lung cancer. Sequencing was performed with immunoSEQ multiplex PCR; in TCRdb, only in-frame clones are kept and a portion is missing. The sample includes some 51,000 clones, 86% seen only once; the top ten take roughly 5.5%. Sequencing was performed on peripheral blood, taken before any cancer treatment. The receptors come from a woman aged 35 to 70 with stage I lung adenocarcinoma. Both conserved end residues are part of each CDR3. Each record gives: V gene, J gene, D gene, CDR3 protein. The D gene is left open where the match is weak.

TRBV6-1	TRBJ2-1	NA	CASSAWDNEQFF
TRBV7-2	TRBJ2-7	TRBD2	CASTRTSGGRYEQYF
TRBV7-3	TRBJ1-4	NA	CASSLVGPPNEKLFF
TRBV28	TRBJ1-4	NA	CASSFSGELNEKLFF
TRBV7-8	TRBJ1-2	TRBD1	CASSPGDRNYGYTF
TRBV6-6	TRBJ1-1	NA	CASSWGRLNTEAFF
TRBV10-3	TRBJ2-1	NA	CAISEPTRAFYNEQFF
TRBV7-9	TRBJ2-1	TRBD1	CASSITDRDFF
TRBV25-1	TRBJ2-4	TRBD1	CASSVEGQGAAKNIQYF
TRBV6-4	TRBJ2-7	NA	CASSDFQTSGTYEQYF
TRBV11-3	TRBJ1-6	NA	CASSLPGTGDDSPLHF
TRBV28	TRBJ1-4	NA	CASSPRQAGNEKLFF
TRBV10-2	TRBJ2-5	TRBD1	CASSEVPGQGLGTQYF
TRBV27	TRBJ1-1	TRBD1	CASSLDRVRTEAFF
TRBV15	TRBJ1-4	NA	CATSRDLLATNEKLFF
TRBV4-3	TRBJ2-7	TRBD2	CASSQGSAVAGGVGSYEQYF
TRBV5-1	TRBJ2-3	NA	CASSLVTDTQYF
TRBV7-2	TRBJ1-4	NA	CASSLSEKLFF
TRBV6-6	TRBJ1-4	NA	CASSYSRGVYEKLFF
TRBV5-1	TRBJ2-7	NA	CASSADSASYEQYF
TRBV7-2	TRBJ1-2	NA	CASSLTSANYGYTF
TRBV6-1	TRBJ2-7	TRBD2	CASSSGLGYEQYF
TRBV19	TRBJ2-7	TRBD1	CASSDRAYEQYF
TRBV5-1	TRBJ1-2	TRBD1	CASRGQGATFGNYGYTF
TRBV5-6	TRBJ2-1	TRBD2	CASSLASGGGGNEQFF
TRBV7-2	TRBJ2-2	TRBD2	CASSRSGANTGELFF
TRBV7-2	TRBJ1-5	NA	CASSYRGNQPQHF
TRBV5-4	TRBJ2-1	NA	CASSLVGGNEQFF
TRBV7-9	TRBJ1-3	NA	CASSLGSGNTIYF